This TCR beta chain was captured in a study of CD8 T cells in ankylosing spondylitis. Points from the study as a whole: The clones that were linked to disease were reported to be significantly enriched in matched synovial fluid samples from ankylosing spondylitis patients. Ankylosing spondylitis blood seemed to carry a telltale TCR beta motif made of roughly 8 highly homologous variants.

Remarks on this clonotype: The antigen is undetermined.

Generation of TCR beta libraries employed quantitative 5'-RACE incorporating molecular barcodes. Using its own MiXCR run on the 5' RACE reads, TCRdb lists one record per CDR3 protein. The sample carries about 220,000 distinct CDR3 sequences, approximately 7.4% recorded once. CDR3 length equals 14 residues. The germline CDR1 and CDR2 sequences are DFQATT and SNEGSKA (reference sequence). V trimming: 6 bases; J trimming: 4 bases; junction bases outside the gene matches: 6. This TCR was recovered from a male donor with ankylosing spondylitis. The chain has TRBV20-1 and TRBJ2-1, with TRBD2 identical over 10 bases. What was sequenced was blood, either unsorted or a sorted T cell fraction (not recorded which). The CDR3 DNA is TGCAGTGCCCCACTAGCGGGGCTGTACAATGAGCAGTTCTTC. It codes for CSAPLAGLYNEQFF.